This T cell receptor beta chain was profiled in a study of T cells after posttransplantation cyclophosphamide. Study-wide points: TRB overlap between skin or GI tissue T cells and blood was limited.

Per the germline V gene, CDR1 is SNHLY and CDR2 is FYNNEI. The CDR3 is 14 amino acids. V dropped 7 bases and J dropped 2; count of bases not matched to a gene: 4. This clone was detected ten times or more. Its antigen is unidentified. Clones were sequenced by immunoSEQ multiplex PCR, and TCRdb holds only the in-frame ones, with some missing. Reported are tens of thousands of clones, none seen only once; the ten largest carry around 7%. The genes are TRBV2 and TRBJ2-7, with 11 positions matching TRBD2. This TCR derives from a woman aged 45 to 65 in good health and a related stem cell transplant donor. The sample taken for sequencing was PBMCs. The CDR3: CASTALAGAYEQYF. The CDR3 coding sequence is TGTGCCAGCACCGCACTAGCGGGGGCCTACGAGCAGTACTTC.